Each of the 10 T cell receptor beta chains below was sequenced from the same sample in a study of cytomegalovirus exposure and HLA in healthy donors. The PCR made use of 60 Vbeta and 13 Jbeta primers. This table comes from immunoSEQ multiplex PCR, and its TCRdb copy is limited to in-frame clones, with some not included. The sample holds around 130,000 clones, 65% to 80% seen once. The sample comprised PBMCs. These receptors came from a human donor in good health.

The rearrangement links TRBV5-1 to TRBJ1-6; D is undetermined. The V gene's germline CDR1 is SGHRS and CDR2 YFSETQ. The ends were cut back, 0 bases at V and 7 bases at J, with 11 bases in the middle. The CDR3 totals 15 residues. CDR3 in amino acids: CASSLEAGGNSPLHF. In DNA form, the CDR3 reads TGCGCCAGCAGCTTGGAGGCCGGAGGGAATTCACCCCTCCACTTT. The whole variable domain, filled in from reference TRBV5-1 and TRBJ1-6, reads KAGVTQTPRYLIKTRGQQVTLSCSPISGHRSVSWYQQTPGQGLQFLFEYFSETQRNKGNFPGRFSGRQFSNSRSEMNVSTLELGDSALYLCASSLEAGGNSPLHFGNGTRLTVT.

J is TRBJ1-4 and V is TRBV5-1; D is unresolved. The CDR3 consists of 14 residues. Germline values: CDR1 SGHRS, CDR2 YFSETQ. V was cut by 5 bases and J by 8 bases, with 16 bases left in between. The CDR3 sequence: CASSSTGNSEKLFF. The CDR3 DNA follows: TGCGCCAGCAGTTCTACGGGGAACTCCGAAAAACTGTTTTTT.

The chain links TRBV7-2 to TRBJ2-2; 11 bases fit TRBD2. Germline V gene sequence: CDR1 SGHTA, CDR2 FQGNSA. Trimming cost V 5 bases and J 2 bases; bases outside gene matches: 4. The CDR3 totals 16 residues. In DNA, the CDR3 is TGTGCCAGCAGCCCCCGACTAGCGGGAAACACCGGGGAGCTGTTTTTT. It codes for CASSPRLAGNTGELFF.

This chain links TRBV7-6 with TRBJ2-2, with 10 bases aligning to TRBD1. V shed 0 bases and J 3 bases; nucleotides not matched to a gene: 4. Germline CDR1 is SGHVS and CDR2 is FNYEAQ. The CDR3 sequence is 17 residues long. CDR3 DNA: TGTGCCAGCAGCTTAGCGCCGGACAGGGGGGACACCGGGGAGCTGTTTTTT. This gives the protein CASSLAPDRGDTGELFF.

This clone was seen a handful of times. The gene calls are TRBV7-9 and TRBJ1-4, with a tentative D call TRBD1 (6 bases). The CDR3 contains 16 residues. From germline, CDR1 is SEHNR and CDR2 FQNEAQ (reference sequence). The V end was cut by 0 bases, the J end by 7 bases, with 15 bases between. CDR3 sequence reads: CASSLAPGERGEKLFF. For the CDR3, the DNA is TGTGCCAGCAGCTTAGCCCCAGGGGAACGCGGTGAAAAACTGTTTTTT.

V is TRBV10-2 and J is TRBJ1-2; possible D gene TRBD1, 5 bases. V was trimmed by 2 bases and J by 6 bases, leaving 10 bases between them. Germline CDR1 WSHSY, CDR2 SAAADI. This CDR3 contains 13 residues. The CDR3 sequence: CASSEAGRNGYTF. The CDR3 bases are TGCGCCAGCAGTGAGGCGGGACGAAATGGCTACACCTTC.

The table lists this clone with a count of one. The V call is TRBV27, the J call TRBJ1-5, with D perhaps matching TRBD1 (5 bases). The CDR3 is 14 residues long. V lost 4 bases, J lost 1 base, and 8 bases lay in between. CDR1 MNHEY and CDR2 SMNVEV come from the germline V gene (reference sequence). The CDR3 sequence is CASSSQGSNQPQHF. The CDR3 coding sequence is TGTGCCAGCAGTTCCCAGGGAAGCAATCAGCCCCAGCATTTT.

The CDR3 loop reads CASSWGGQSYEQYF. Written as DNA, the CDR3 is TGTGCCAGTAGTTGGGGGGGGCAGTCCTACGAGCAGTACTTC. This sequence joins TRBV19 and TRBJ2-7, with a possible D match to TRBD2 (7 bases). The germline gives CDR1 LNHDA, CDR2 SQIVND (reference sequence). The CDR3 consists of 14 residues. Trimming removed 5 bases from V and 1 base from J, with 12 bases in between.

The chain links TRBV28 to TRBJ1-4; the D is unclear. This CDR3 region has 14 residues. Germline CDR1 MDHEN, CDR2 SYDVKM. V was pared by 6 bases and J by 8 bases, with 16 bases between. The CDR3 DNA reads as TGTGCCAGCAGCTCAAGTAGCCCGGGGGAAAAACTGTTTTTT. This translates into CASSSSSPGEKLFF.

This chain uses TRBV12-5 with TRBJ1-5; TRBD1 might be the D (5 bases). The CDR3 has 15 residues. Germline values: CDR1 LGHNT, CDR2 FRNRAP. With 3 bases removed from V and 1 base from J, the gap between germline ends came to 10 bases. CDR3 sequence reads: CASGLGAGSNQPQHF. The CDR3 DNA reads TGTGCTAGTGGTTTAGGGGCCGGGAGCAATCAGCCCCAGCATTTT. Full variable domain (missing parts from reference TRBV12-5 and TRBJ1-5): DARVTQTPRHKVTEMGQEVTMRCQPILGHNTVFWYRQTMMQGLELLAYFRNRAPLDDSGMPKDRFSAEMPDATLATLKIQPSEPRDSAVYFCASGLGAGSNQPQHFGDGTRLSIL.